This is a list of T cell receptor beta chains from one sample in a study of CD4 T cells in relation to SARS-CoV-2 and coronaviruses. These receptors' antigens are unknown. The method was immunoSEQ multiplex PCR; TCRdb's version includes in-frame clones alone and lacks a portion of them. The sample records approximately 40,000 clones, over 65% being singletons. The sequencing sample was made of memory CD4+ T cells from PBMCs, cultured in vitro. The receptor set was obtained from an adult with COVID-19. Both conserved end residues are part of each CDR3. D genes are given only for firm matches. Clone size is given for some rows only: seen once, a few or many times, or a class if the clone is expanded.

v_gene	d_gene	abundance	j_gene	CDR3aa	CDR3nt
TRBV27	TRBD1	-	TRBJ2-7	CASSLFGTGEPYEQYF	TGTGCCAGCAGTTTATTTGGGACAGGGGAACCCTACGAGCAGTACTTC
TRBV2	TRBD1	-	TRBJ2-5	CASSLDRGDQETQYF	TGTGCCAGCAGCCTGGACAGGGGGGACCAAGAGACCCAGTACTTC
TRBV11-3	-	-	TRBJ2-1	CASSSSPGTYNEQFF	TGTGCCAGCAGCTCCTCCCCGGGGACCTACAATGAGCAGTTCTTC
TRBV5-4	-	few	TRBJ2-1	CASSLFIGGGTYNEQFF	TGTGCCAGCAGCTTGTTTATTGGCGGGGGCACCTACAATGAGCAGTTCTTC
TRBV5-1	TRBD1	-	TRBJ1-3	CASSLTGGYSGNTIYF	TGCGCCAGCAGCTTAACAGGGGGTTACTCTGGAAACACCATATATTTT
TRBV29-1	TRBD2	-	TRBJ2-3	CSVANLRGGRTDTQYF	TGCAGCGTTGCCAACTTGAGGGGCGGGAGGACGGATACGCAGTATTTT
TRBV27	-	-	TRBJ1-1	CASSDPPGDNTEAFF	TGTGCCAGCAGTGACCCCCCCGGAGATAACACTGAAGCTTTCTTT
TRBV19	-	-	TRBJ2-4	CASSIRGRGNIQYF	TGTGCCAGTAGTATTCGGGGCAGAGGAAACATTCAGTACTTC
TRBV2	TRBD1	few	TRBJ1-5	CASRQGTADQPQHF	TGTGCCAGCAGACAAGGGACAGCCGATCAGCCCCAGCATTTT
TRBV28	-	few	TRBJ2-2	CASRWQNTGELFF	TGTGCCAGCAGGTGGCAGAACACCGGGGAGCTGTTTTTT
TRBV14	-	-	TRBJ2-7	CASSQGSGQPYEQYF	TGTGCCAGCAGCCAAGGGTCAGGTCAACCCTACGAGCAGTACTTC
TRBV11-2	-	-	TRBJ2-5	CASGSWAGQETQYF	TGTGCCAGCGGTTCTTGGGCCGGACAAGAGACCCAGTACTTC
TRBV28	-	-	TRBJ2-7	CASSFGAGGLGEQYF	TGTGCCAGCAGTTTTGGGGCAGGGGGGTTGGGCGAGCAGTACTTC
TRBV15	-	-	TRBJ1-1	CATSRIRSTEAFF	TGTGCCACCAGCAGAATCAGGTCCACTGAAGCTTTCTTT
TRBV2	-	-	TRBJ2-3	CASKMGGTDTQYF	TGTGCCAGCAAGATGGGGGGCACAGATACGCAGTATTTT
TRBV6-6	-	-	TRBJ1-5	CASSYARLENEPQHF	TGTGCCAGCAGTTACGCTAGACTAGAGAATGAGCCCCAGCATTTT
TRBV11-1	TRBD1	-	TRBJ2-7	CASSTDRESYEQYF	TGTGCCAGCAGCACGGACAGGGAATCCTACGAGCAGTACTTC
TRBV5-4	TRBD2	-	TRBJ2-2	CASSRSGLDDTGELFF	TGTGCCAGCAGCCGCTCCGGACTAGACGACACCGGGGAGCTGTTTTTT
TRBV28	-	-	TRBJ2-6	CASSNRQGDSGANVLTF	TGTGCCAGCAGTAATCGCCAGGGAGACTCTGGGGCCAACGTCCTGACTTTC
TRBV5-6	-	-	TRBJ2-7	CAGEADNSYEQYF	TGTGCCGGCGAGGCTGACAACTCCTACGAGCAGTACTTC
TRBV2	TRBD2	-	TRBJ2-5	CASSGTRGETQYF	TGTGCCAGCAGCGGGACTAGGGGAGAGACCCAGTACTTC
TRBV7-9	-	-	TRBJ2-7	CASSLSATAYEQYF	TGTGCCAGCAGCTTAAGTGCCACCGCCTACGAGCAGTACTTC
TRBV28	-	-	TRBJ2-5	CASLGLFRETQYF	TGTGCCAGCCTCGGACTGTTTCGAGAGACCCAGTACTTC
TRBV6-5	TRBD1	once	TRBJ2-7	CASSPGQGGTYEQYF	TGTGCCAGCAGTCCGGGACAGGGAGGCACCTACGAGCAGTACTTC
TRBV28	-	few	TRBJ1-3	CASSAGLSSGNTIYF	TGTGCCAGCAGTGCGGGCCTGAGCTCTGGAAACACCATATATTTT
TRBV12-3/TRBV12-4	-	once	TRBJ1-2	CASSPGENYGYTF	TGTGCCAGCAGTCCGGGGGAAAACTATGGCTACACCTTC
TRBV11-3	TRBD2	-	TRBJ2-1	CASSLVAGAHNEQFF	TGTGCCAGCAGCTTAGTGGCGGGAGCCCACAATGAGCAGTTCTTC
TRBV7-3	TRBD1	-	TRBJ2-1	CASSLDRGAYNEQFF	TGTGCCAGCAGCTTAGACAGGGGGGCCTACAATGAGCAGTTCTTC
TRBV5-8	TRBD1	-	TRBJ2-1	CASSESGQEYNEQFF	TGTGCCAGCAGCGAATCGGGACAGGAGTACAATGAGCAGTTCTTC
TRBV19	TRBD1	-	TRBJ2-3	CASSIQGAGTDTQYF	TGTGCCAGTAGTATACAGGGGGCTGGCACAGATACGCAGTATTTT
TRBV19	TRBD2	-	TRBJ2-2	CASRLAGANTGELFF	TGTGCCAGCCGCTTAGCGGGAGCAAACACCGGGGAGCTGTTTTTT
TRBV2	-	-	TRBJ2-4	CASSESGVKNIQYF	TGTGCCAGCAGTGAATCTGGGGTCAAAAACATTCAGTACTTC
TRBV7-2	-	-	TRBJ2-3	CASSFSRSDTQYF	TGTGCCAGCAGCTTTTCGAGATCAGATACGCAGTATTTT
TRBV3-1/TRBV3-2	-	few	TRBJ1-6	CASSQLGTGIRPLHF	TGTGCCAGCAGCCAACTTGGGACTGGGATTCGGCCCCTCCACTTT
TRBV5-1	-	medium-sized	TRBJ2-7	CASSPNNQAYEQYF	TGCGCCAGCAGCCCAAACAACCAGGCCTACGAGCAGTACTTC
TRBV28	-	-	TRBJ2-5	CASIKTGTRETQYF	TGTGCCAGCATTAAAACAGGGACGAGAGAGACCCAGTACTTC
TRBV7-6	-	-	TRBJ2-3	CASSFAEGLGIDTQYF	TGTGCCAGCAGCTTTGCGGAGGGCCTAGGTATAGATACGCAGTATTTT
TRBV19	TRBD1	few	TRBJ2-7	CASSIQVTGTGASEQYF	TGTGCCAGTAGTATACAAGTTACCGGGACAGGAGCTAGCGAGCAGTACTTC
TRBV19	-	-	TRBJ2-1	CASSLDRPDYNEQFF	TGTGCCAGTAGTCTTGACCGCCCGGACTACAATGAGCAGTTCTTC
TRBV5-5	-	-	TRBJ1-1	CASSLGDTEAFF	TGTGCCAGCAGCTTGGGGGACACTGAAGCTTTCTTT
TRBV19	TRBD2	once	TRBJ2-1	CASTRGLAGGDNEQFF	TGTGCCAGTACCCGTGGACTAGCGGGAGGGGATAATGAGCAGTTCTTC
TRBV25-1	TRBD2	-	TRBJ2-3	CASSGVAGDTQYF	TGTGCCAGCAGTGGGGTAGCGGGAGATACGCAGTATTTT
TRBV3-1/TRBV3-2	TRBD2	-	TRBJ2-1	CASSRSSGGAGGREQFF	TGTGCCAGCAGCCGAAGTTCCGGGGGGGCGGGAGGGCGAGAGCAGTTCTTC
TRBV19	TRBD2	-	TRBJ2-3	CASSPIAGEADTQYF	TGTGCCAGTAGTCCGATAGCGGGAGAGGCAGATACGCAGTATTTT
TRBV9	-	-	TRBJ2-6	CASSVQEAGANVLTF	TGTGCCAGCAGCGTCCAGGAAGCCGGGGCCAACGTCCTGACTTTC
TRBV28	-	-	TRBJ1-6	CASSLIDTYNSPLHF	TGTGCCAGCAGTTTGATCGACACGTACAATTCACCCCTCCACTTT
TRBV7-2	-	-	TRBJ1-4	CASSFLPDPNEKLFF	TGTGCCAGCAGCTTTCTCCCCGACCCTAATGAAAAACTGTTTTTT
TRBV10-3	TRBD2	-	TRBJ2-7	CAISEELAGDYEQYF	TGTGCCATCAGTGAGGAGCTAGCGGGAGACTACGAGCAGTACTTC
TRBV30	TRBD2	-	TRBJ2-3	CAWSHTSGSPDTQYF	TGTGCCTGGAGCCACACTAGCGGGAGTCCAGATACGCAGTATTTT
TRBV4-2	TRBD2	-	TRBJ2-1	CASSRELAVYNEQFF	TGTGCCAGCAGCCGGGAACTAGCGGTATACAATGAGCAGTTCTTC
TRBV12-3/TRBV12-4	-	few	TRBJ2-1	CASSFRSRNEQFF	TGTGCCAGCAGTTTTCGTTCCCGCAATGAGCAGTTCTTC
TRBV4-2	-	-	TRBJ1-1	CASSRSRVTEAFF	TGTGCCAGCAGCCGCTCCAGGGTCACTGAAGCTTTCTTT
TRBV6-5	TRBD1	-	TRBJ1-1	CASSFFRQGGRTEAFF	TGTGCCAGCAGTTTCTTCCGACAGGGCGGACGGACTGAAGCTTTCTTT
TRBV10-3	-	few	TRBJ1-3	CAITGSGSGNTIYF	TGTGCCATCACTGGAAGTGGCTCTGGAAACACCATATATTTT
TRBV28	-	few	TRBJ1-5	CASSLLSRLVNQPQHF	TGTGCCAGCAGTTTATTGTCCAGGTTAGTCAATCAGCCCCAGCATTTT
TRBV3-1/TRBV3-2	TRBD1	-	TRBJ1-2	CASSQEGGQGIYGYTF	TGTGCCAGCAGCCAAGAGGGTGGACAGGGGATCTATGGCTACACCTTC
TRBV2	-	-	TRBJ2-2	CASRGRVFTGELFF	TGTGCCAGCAGGGGCAGGGTGTTCACCGGGGAGCTGTTTTTT
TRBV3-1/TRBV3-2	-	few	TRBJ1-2	CASSQVQGGGYTF	TGTGCCAGCAGCCAAGTACAGGGAGGTGGCTACACCTTC